A single T cell receptor (beta chain) is shown here with its context. V was pared by 4 bases and J by 7 bases, with 14 bases between. CDR1 and CDR2 (germline): MNHNS, SASEGT. The CDR3 contains 14 residues. The data originate from a study of shared clonotypes between healthy human individuals. Overall study: Donor composition was a couple of women and three men, aged 18 to 49.

The table came from immunoSEQ multiplex PCR; TCRdb's copy has only in-frame clones and leaves some out. The sample gives millions of clones, roughly 94% of which show up once; 0.13% is in the top ten. Sequenced input: naive CD4+ T cells sorted from blood. Subset denoted: CD45RA+ positively selected. The chain joins TRBV6-1 to TRBJ1-5; no clear D. The sequence was obtained from a man in his late teens or twenties in good health. The CDR3 coding sequence is TGTGCCAGCAGTGCCCCCGAGTCGAGGCAGCCCCAGCATTTT. Protein: CASSAPESRQPQHF.